This TCR beta chain was profiled in a study of OX40 agonist ivuxolimab in advanced cancers. Looking at the study overall: Ivuxolimab was an agonistic, fully human IgG2 monoclonal antibody directed against OX40 (CD134), a costimulatory receptor. The point of sequencing TCRbeta in the periphery was to test whether ivuxolimab changed TCR sequence diversity and drove clonal T-cell expansion. Partial responses were achieved by three dose-escalation patients, of whom one had hepatocellular carcinoma and two had cutaneous melanoma. In the dose-escalation cohort, more than 80% of patients were male, and the mean age was around 60 years with a range of roughly 20 to 85. Among the 52 dose-escalation patients, some 20 had hepatocellular carcinoma, some 15 melanoma, 9 renal cell carcinoma and 9 head and neck cancer. Patients were allowed to have had prior anti-PD-1, anti-PD-L1 or anti-CTLA-4 therapy, and approximately 40% of the dose-escalation patients had previously received checkpoint inhibitors. Intravenous ivuxolimab was administered to patients every 2 weeks at six dose levels: 0.01, 0.1, 0.3, 1.5, 3 and 10 mg/kg. The paper covers the monotherapy dose-escalation part of the phase I ivuxolimab trial, which included N of about 50 patients. Broader findings and caveats from the paper: After ivuxolimab, expanded clones were on average more numerous among CD8+ T cells than among CD4+ T cells. The antigen specificity of the peripheral T cells that underwent clonal expansion was not determined. At doses of 0.1 to 3.0 mg/kg, clonal expansion of both CD4+ and CD8+ blood T cells was observed from baseline to week 6. In the 0.1-3.0 mg/kg groups, partial responders had among the lowest normalized peripheral clonal expansion, particularly in CD8+ T cells. Low levels of normalized T-cell clonal expansion were also shown by some nonresponding patients.

As to this clone: No cognate antigen has been identified for it. Base qualities are not provided; no much larger clone lies one nucleotide away.

Genomic DNA was isolated from the sorted cells so that the TCRbeta CDR3 region could be sequenced. TCRbeta CDR3 regions were sequenced using the immunoSEQ Assay. This is the immuneACCESS table as TCRdb keeps it, with only in-frame sequences that have V and J called. A part of the clones is gone; compared with another copy, unresolved V genes explain less than half, and the rest is unexplained. The sample table shows about 41,000 clones, and 70% to 85% are seen once. The ten largest clones represent approximately 22% of the sample. The trial excluded patients who had a history of autoimmune disease or who were on systemic immunosuppression. Peripheral blood for TCR sequencing was collected from all dose cohorts at baseline, on cycle 4 day 1, and on cycle 7 day 1. Samples came from an open-label, multicenter, first-in-human phase I dose-escalation trial of ivuxolimab. Adults with locally advanced or metastatic melanoma, renal cell, hepatocellular, or head and neck squamous cell carcinoma were enrolled in the trial. Before TCR sequencing, CD4+ and CD8+ T cells were separately sorted from peripheral blood.

Based on the germline V gene, the CDR1 and CDR2 sequences are SGDLS and YYNGEE. V is pared back by 3 bases and J by 2 bases, with 8 bases lying between the germline termini. The CDR3 sequence holds 14 residues, the cysteine and phenylalanine included. Of all the DNA, just the CDR3 is kept, 42 bases in frame from base 1. The V and J genes are TRBV9 and TRBJ2-2; the D gene remains uncertain. This sequence originates from an adult with an advanced solid tumor such as melanoma, head and neck, liver or kidney cancer. The sequences come from CD4+ or CD8+ T cells sorted from blood, collected in a trial of the OX40 agonist ivuxolimab. The CDR3 reads as follows: CASSGHLNTGELFF. The DNA sequence reads TGTGCCAGCAGCGGGCACCTTAACACCGGGGAGCTGTTTTTT.